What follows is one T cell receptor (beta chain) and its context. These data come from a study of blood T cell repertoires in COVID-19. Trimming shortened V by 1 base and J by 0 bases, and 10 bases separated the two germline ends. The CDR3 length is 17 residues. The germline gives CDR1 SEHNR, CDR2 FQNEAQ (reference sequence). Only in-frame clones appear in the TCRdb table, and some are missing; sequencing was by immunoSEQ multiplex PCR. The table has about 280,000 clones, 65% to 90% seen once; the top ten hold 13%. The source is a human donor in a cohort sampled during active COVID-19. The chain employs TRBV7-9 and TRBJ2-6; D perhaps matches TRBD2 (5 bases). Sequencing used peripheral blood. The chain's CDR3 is CASSLVEGPSGANVLTF. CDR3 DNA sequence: TGTGCCAGCAGCTTAGTCGAGGGCCCCTCTGGGGCCAACGTCCTGACTTTC.